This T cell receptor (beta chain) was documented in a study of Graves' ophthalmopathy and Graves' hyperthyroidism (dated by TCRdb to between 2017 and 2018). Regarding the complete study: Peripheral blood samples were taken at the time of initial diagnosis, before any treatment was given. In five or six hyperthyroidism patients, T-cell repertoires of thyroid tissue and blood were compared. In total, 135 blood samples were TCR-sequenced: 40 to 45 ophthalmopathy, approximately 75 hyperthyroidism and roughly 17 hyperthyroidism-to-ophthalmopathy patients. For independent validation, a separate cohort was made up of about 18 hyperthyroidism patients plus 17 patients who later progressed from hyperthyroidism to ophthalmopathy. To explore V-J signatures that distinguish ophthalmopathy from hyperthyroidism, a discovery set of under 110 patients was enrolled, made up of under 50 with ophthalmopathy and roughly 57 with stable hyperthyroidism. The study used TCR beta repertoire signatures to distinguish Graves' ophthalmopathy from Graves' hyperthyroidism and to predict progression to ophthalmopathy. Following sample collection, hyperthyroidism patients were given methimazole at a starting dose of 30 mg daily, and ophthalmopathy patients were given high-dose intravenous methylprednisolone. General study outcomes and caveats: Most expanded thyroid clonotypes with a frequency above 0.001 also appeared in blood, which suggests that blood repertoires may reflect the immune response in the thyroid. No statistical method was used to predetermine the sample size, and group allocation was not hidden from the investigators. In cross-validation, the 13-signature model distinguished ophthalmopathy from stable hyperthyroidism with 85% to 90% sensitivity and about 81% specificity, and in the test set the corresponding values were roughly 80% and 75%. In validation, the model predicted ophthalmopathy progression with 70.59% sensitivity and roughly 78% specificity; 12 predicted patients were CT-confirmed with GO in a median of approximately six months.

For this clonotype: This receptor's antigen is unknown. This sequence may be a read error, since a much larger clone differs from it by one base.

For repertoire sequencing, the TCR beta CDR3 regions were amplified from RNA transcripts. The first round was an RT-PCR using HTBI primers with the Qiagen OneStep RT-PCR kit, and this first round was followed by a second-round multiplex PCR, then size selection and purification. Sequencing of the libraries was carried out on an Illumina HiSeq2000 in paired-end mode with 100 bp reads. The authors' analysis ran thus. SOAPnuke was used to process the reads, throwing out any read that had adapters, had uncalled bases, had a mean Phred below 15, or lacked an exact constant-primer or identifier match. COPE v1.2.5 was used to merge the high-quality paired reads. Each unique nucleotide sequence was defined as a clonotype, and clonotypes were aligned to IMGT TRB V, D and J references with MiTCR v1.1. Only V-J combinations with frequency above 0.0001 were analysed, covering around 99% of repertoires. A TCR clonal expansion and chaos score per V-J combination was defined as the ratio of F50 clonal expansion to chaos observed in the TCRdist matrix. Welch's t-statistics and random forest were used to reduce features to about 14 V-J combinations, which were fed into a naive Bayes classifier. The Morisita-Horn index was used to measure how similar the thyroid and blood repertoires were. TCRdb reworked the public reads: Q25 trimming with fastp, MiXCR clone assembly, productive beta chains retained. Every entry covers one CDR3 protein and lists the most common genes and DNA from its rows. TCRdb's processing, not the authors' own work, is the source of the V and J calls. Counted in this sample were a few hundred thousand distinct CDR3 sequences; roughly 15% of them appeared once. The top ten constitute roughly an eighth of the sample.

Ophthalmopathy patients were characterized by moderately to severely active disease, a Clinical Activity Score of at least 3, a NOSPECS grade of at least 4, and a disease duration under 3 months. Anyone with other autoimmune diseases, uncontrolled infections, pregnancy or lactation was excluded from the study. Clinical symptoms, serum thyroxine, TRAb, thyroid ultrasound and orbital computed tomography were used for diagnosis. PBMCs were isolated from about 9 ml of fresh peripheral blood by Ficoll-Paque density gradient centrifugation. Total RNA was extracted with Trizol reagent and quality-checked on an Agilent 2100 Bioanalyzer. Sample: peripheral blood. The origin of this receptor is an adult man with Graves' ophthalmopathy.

The sequenced DNA is TGTGCCGGCAGCGACCGAGGGGGGGCCTCCTACGAGCAGTACTTC. Translated, it gives CAGSDRGGASYEQYF. Rearrangement joined TRBV13 to TRBJ2-7; 7 matching bases give a weak D call of TRBD2. From a lookup of the germline V gene (reference sequence), CDR1 and CDR2 are PRHDT and FYEKMQ. The CDR3 covers 15 residues, taking in both the cysteine and the phenylalanine. Of all the DNA, just the CDR3 is kept, 45 bases in frame from base 1. The full variable domain, completed from the reference TRBV13 and TRBJ2-7 proteins outside the CDR3, reads AAGVIQSPRHLIKEKRETATLKCYPIPRHDTVYWYQQGPGQDPQFLISFYEKMQSDKGSIPDRFSAQQFSDYHSELNMSSLELGDSALYFCAGSDRGGASYEQYFGPGTRLTVT.